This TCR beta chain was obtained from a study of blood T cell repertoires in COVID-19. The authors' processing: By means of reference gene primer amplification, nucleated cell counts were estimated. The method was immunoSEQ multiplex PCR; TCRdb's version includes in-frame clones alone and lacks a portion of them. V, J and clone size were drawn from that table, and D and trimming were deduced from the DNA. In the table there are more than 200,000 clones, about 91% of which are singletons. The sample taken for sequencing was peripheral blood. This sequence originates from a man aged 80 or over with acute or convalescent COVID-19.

CDR3 protein: CASSPNQGTGNTIYF. CDR3 DNA: TGTGCCAGCTCACCGAACCAGGGGACAGGAAACACCATATATTTT. V is TRBV18 and J is TRBJ1-3, with D maybe TRBD1 (6 bases). V shed 3 bases and J shed 4 bases, with 13 bases lying between them. Germline V lookup: CDR1 KGHSH, CDR2 LQKENI. There are 15 residues in the CDR3.